The 16 T cell receptor beta chains below all came from one sample that was sequenced in a study of OX40 agonist ivuxolimab in advanced cancers. TCRdb's copy holds only in-frame clones and misses some; the assay was immunoSEQ multiplex PCR. The repertoire holds tens of thousands of clones, with more than 85% as singletons. This specimen consisted of CD4+ or CD8+ T cells sorted from blood, obtained in a trial of the OX40 agonist ivuxolimab. Receptors originate from an adult with an advanced solid tumor such as melanoma, head and neck, liver or kidney cancer.

V usage is TRBV7-3 and J usage is TRBJ2-1; 13 nucleotides agree with TRBD2. J gave up 7 bases and V 5 bases, and 5 bases lay outside the gene matches. CDR1 SGHTA and CDR2 FQGTGA come from the germline V gene. This CDR3 spans 15 amino acids. CDR3 residues: CASSLGLAGVNEQFF. CDR3 coding DNA: TGTGCCAGCAGCCTCGGACTAGCGGGAGTTAATGAGCAGTTCTTC.

A few counts support this clone. As DNA, the CDR3 is TGTGCCATCAAGATACAGGGTTCATATGAGCAGTTCTTC. This encodes CAIKIQGSYEQFF. The chain joins TRBV10-3 to TRBJ2-1; tentative D call: TRBD1 (6 bases). The germline V gene has CDR1 ENHRY and CDR2 SYGVKD. This CDR3 has 13 amino acids. Trimming pared 7 bases from V and 8 bases from J, leaving 15 bases between.

This chain uses TRBV5-1 with TRBJ1-3; D gene ambiguous. In germline, CDR1 is SGHRS, CDR2 YFSETQ. The CDR3 is 11 residues long. V lost 5 bases to trimming and J lost 7 bases, with 7 bases between them. CDR3 loop: CASRDENTIYF. CDR3 sequence (DNA): TGCGCCAGCAGGGACGAGAACACCATATATTTT.

This clone was found once. This chain joins TRBV7-9 and TRBJ2-1; D is unclear. This CDR3 comprises 13 residues. CDR1 and CDR2 from the germline V gene are SEHNR and FQNEAQ (reference sequence). V was shortened by 1 base and J by 10 bases, with 11 bases between the two germline ends. The CDR3 DNA reads TGTGCCAGCAGCTTAGAGCCCCAGGTAGAGCAGTTCTTC. This encodes CASSLEPQVEQFF.

The chain joins TRBV28 to TRBJ1-6; D is unresolved. Trimming removed 6 bases from V and 7 bases from J, with 7 bases in between. Per the germline V gene, CDR1 is MDHEN and CDR2 is SYDVKM. This CDR3 has 12 residues. This chain's CDR3 is CASSRSNSPLHF. CDR3 nucleotide sequence: TGTGCCAGCAGCAGGTCCAATTCACCCCTCCACTTT.

The J gene is TRBJ1-1, the V gene TRBV18; TRBD1 matches 8 bases. The V gene's germline CDR1 is KGHSH and CDR2 LQKENI. V trimming: 3 bases; J trimming: 1 base; junction bases outside the gene matches: 7. This CDR3 is built from 16 residues. CDR3 in amino acids: CASSPPTGTGNTEAFF. CDR3 in DNA: TGTGCCAGCTCACCTCCCACCGGGACAGGGAACACTGAAGCTTTCTTT.

The chain is built from TRBV4-3 and TRBJ1-4; no clear D. Per germline, CDR1 LGHNA and CDR2 YSLEER. The length of the CDR3 is 16 residues. The germline V and J ends were trimmed by 0 bases and 7 bases, with 15 bases remaining between them. The CDR3 protein is CASSQDGGPFGEKLFF. CDR3 sequence (DNA): TGCGCCAGCAGCCAAGATGGAGGGCCCTTTGGTGAAAAACTGTTTTTT.

The V and J genes are TRBV30 and TRBJ1-6; D not certain. The CDR3 is 14 amino acids. Germline lookup yields CDR1 GTSNPN and CDR2 SVGIG (reference sequence). Trimming removed 2 bases at V and 7 bases at J, with 12 bases between. CDR3 amino acids: CAWSHSGGNSPLHF. The DNA of the CDR3 is TGTGCCTGGAGTCACAGTGGAGGAAATTCACCCCTCCACTTT.

The chain carries TRBV28 and TRBJ2-7, with TRBD1 identical over 9 bases. CDR1 and CDR2 from the germline V gene are MDHEN and SYDVKM. This CDR3 spans 14 amino acids. V trimming: 11 bases; J trimming: 3 bases; junction bases outside the gene matches: 11. In DNA form, the CDR3 reads TGTGCCGCTGCTGGACAGGGGAAGGTCTACGAGCAGTACTTC. Encoded protein: CAAAGQGKVYEQYF. Full variable domain (rest looked up from reference TRBV28 and TRBJ2-7): DVKVTQSSRYLVKRTGEKVFLECVQDMDHENMFWYRQDPGLGLRLIYFSYDVKMKEKGDIPEGYSVSREKKERFSLILESASTNQTSMYLCAAAGQGKVYEQYFGPGTRLTVT.

The chain couples TRBV19 to TRBJ2-7; D is unclear. Trimming pared 3 bases from V and 0 bases from J, leaving 9 bases between. Germline values: CDR1 LNHDA, CDR2 SQIVND (reference sequence). CDR3 length equals 14 residues. As DNA, the CDR3 is TGTGCCAGTAGTATGAGGCGGAGCTCCTACGAGCAGTACTTC. Translated, it gives CASSMRRSSYEQYF. Drawing the rest from reference TRBV19 and TRBJ2-7, the complete variable domain is DGGITQSPKYLFRKEGQNVTLSCEQNLNHDAMYWYRQDPGQGLRLIYYSQIVNDFQKGDIAEGYSVSREKKESFPLTVTSAQKNPTAFYLCASSMRRSSYEQYFGPGTRLTVT.

This chain joins TRBV2 and TRBJ1-1; no clear D. Germline CDR1 and CDR2: SNHLY and FYNNEI. The CDR3 consists of 15 residues. V lost 7 bases, J lost 4 bases, and 19 bases lay in between. CDR3 amino acids: CASTRESPSSTEAFF. The CDR3 nucleotides are TGTGCCAGCACCCGGGAATCCCCTTCGTCCACTGAAGCTTTCTTT. Filled out from reference TRBV2 and TRBJ1-1, the complete variable domain reads EPEVTQTPSHQVTQMGQEVILRCVPISNHLYFYWYRQILGQKVEFLVSFYNNEISEKSEIFDDQFSVERPDGSNFTLKIRSTKLEDSAMYFCASTRESPSSTEAFFGQGTRLTVV.

The chain combines TRBV30 with TRBJ1-1; TRBD1 might be the D (6 bases). This CDR3 contains 15 residues. Per the germline V gene, CDR1 is GTSNPN and CDR2 is SVGIG (reference sequence). V was cut by 4 bases and J by 7 bases, with 22 bases left in between. The CDR3 DNA reads as TGTGCCTGGAAGCTGGACAGCTCGGATGTGGGTGAAGCTTTCTTT. Encoded protein: CAWKLDSSDVGEAFF.

The rearrangement joins TRBV7-2 to TRBJ1-3; 9 nucleotides agree with TRBD1. The junction had 9 bases not matched to a gene; V was cut back by 3 bases and J by 0 bases. This CDR3 has 18 residues. Germline lookup yields CDR1 SGHTA and CDR2 FQGNSA. The CDR3 coding sequence is TGTGCCAGCAGCTTCCAACAGGGGGCAGAGGGCTCTGGAAACACCATATATTTT. Protein product: CASSFQQGAEGSGNTIYF. Together with reference TRBV7-2 and TRBJ1-3, the CDR3 gives the full variable domain: GAGVSQSPSNKVTEKGKDVELRCDPISGHTALYWYRQSLGQGLEFLIYFQGNSAPDKSGLPSDRFSAERTGGSVSTLTIQRTQQEDSAVYLCASSFQQGAEGSGNTIYFGEGSWLTVV.

J is TRBJ1-2 and V is TRBV5-1; a possible D gene is TRBD1 (5 bases). V lost 0 bases and J 3 bases, leaving 6 bases between the germline ends. CDR1 is SGHRS and CDR2 is YFSETQ in the germline V gene. The CDR3 sequence is 13 residues long. The CDR3 coding sequence is TGCGCCAGCAGCTTGGCCAGGGACTATGGCTACACCTTC. Encoded protein: CASSLARDYGYTF.

This chain joins TRBV28 and TRBJ2-7; tentatively, D is TRBD2 (5 bases). From germline, CDR1 is MDHEN and CDR2 SYDVKM. CDR3 length equals 13 residues. CDR3 protein: CASDRGSAYEQYF. DNA of the CDR3: TGTGCATCCGACCGCGGGTCCGCCTACGAGCAGTACTTC.

J is TRBJ2-7 and V is TRBV9; D perhaps matches TRBD1 (6 bases). V lost 3 bases and J 1 base, leaving 14 bases between the germline ends. The CDR3 is 15 residues long. CDR1 is SGDLS and CDR2 is YYNGEE in the germline V gene. In nucleotides, the CDR3 is TGTGCCAGCAGCGCGGAGGACAGACCTTCCTACGAGCAGTACTTC. Protein sequence: CASSAEDRPSYEQYF.